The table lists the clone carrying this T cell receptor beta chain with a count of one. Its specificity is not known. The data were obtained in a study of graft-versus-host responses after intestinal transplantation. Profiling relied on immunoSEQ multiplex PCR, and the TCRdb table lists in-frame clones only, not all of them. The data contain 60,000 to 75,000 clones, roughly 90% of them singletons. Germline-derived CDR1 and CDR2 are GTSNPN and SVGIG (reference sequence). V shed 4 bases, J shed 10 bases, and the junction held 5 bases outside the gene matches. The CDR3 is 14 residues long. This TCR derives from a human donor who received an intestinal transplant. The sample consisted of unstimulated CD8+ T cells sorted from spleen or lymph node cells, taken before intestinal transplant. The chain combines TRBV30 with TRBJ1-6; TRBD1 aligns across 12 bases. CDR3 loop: CAWTSGTGGSPLHF. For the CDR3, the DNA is TGTGCCTGGACGTCCGGGACAGGGGGCTCACCCCTCCACTTT.